A single sample is the source of the 18 T cell receptor beta chains below, sequenced in a study of T-cell memory formation after mild COVID-19. TCRdb re-called the 5' RACE reads through MiXCR, storing one row per CDR3 protein. The sample shows 150,000 to 200,000 distinct CDR3 sequences, around a third of them seen only once. Sequencing input: PBMCs or a T cell subset sorted from them (not recorded which). The receptors were sampled from an adult woman who had mild COVID-19 (a few samples of this study predate the infection). Cell type and time point are not known.

The J gene is TRBJ2-1, the V gene TRBV7-6; TRBD1 aligns across 7 bases. V shed 0 bases, J shed 4 bases, and the junction held 3 bases outside the gene matches. Germline V CDR1 and CDR2: SGHVS, FNYEAQ. The CDR3 consists of 15 residues. CDR3 amino acids: CASSLAGGRYNEQFF. The CDR3 coding sequence is TGTGCCAGCAGCTTAGCAGGGGGCCGGTACAATGAGCAGTTCTTC.

This clonotype was counted only a few times. The V call is TRBV4-1, the J call TRBJ2-3; maybe TRBD2 (6 bases). CDR1 is MGHRA, CDR2 YSYEKL, per germline. Trimming stripped 5 bases from V and 3 bases from J, with 12 bases between. The CDR3 is made up of 14 amino acids. The CDR3 DNA is TGCGCCAGCAGCATCGGGGGTTGGACAGATACGCAGTATTTT. Its protein product is CASSIGGWTDTQYF.

This clonotype has at least ten counts. This chain uses TRBV5-1 with TRBJ2-7, with 13 bases lining up with TRBD2. The CDR3 length is 15 residues. Trimming cost V 7 bases and J 0 bases; bases outside gene matches: 4. The germline gives CDR1 SGHRS, CDR2 YFSETQ. This CDR3 reads CASGLAGATSYEQYF. The CDR3 region has the DNA TGCGCCAGCGGACTAGCGGGGGCCACCTCCTACGAGCAGTACTTC. Using reference TRBV5-1 and TRBJ2-7 for the parts outside the CDR3, the full variable domain is KAGVTQTPRYLIKTRGQQVTLSCSPISGHRSVSWYQQTPGQGLQFLFEYFSETQRNKGNFPGRFSGRQFSNSRSEMNVSTLELGDSALYLCASGLAGATSYEQYFGPGTRLTVT.

The J gene is TRBJ2-2, the V gene TRBV24-1; TRBD1 matches at 11 bases. The CDR3 loop spans 16 amino acids. CDR1 is KGHDR and CDR2 is SFDVKD in the germline V gene. The V and J ends lost 5 bases and 3 bases, in that order; junction bases with no gene match: 4. CDR3 in DNA: TGTGCCACCAGTGCCCTGGGACAGGGGGACACCGGGGAGCTGTTTTTT. It codes for CATSALGQGDTGELFF.

This clonotype turned up a few times. The rearrangement joins TRBV2 to TRBJ2-5; D call uncertain. V lost 6 bases and J 7 bases, leaving 18 bases between the germline ends. This CDR3 region has 14 residues. Germline V lookup: CDR1 SNHLY, CDR2 FYNNEI. This CDR3 reads CASREVQQMGTQYF. The CDR3 DNA sequence: TGTGCCAGCAGAGAGGTGCAGCAAATGGGGACCCAGTACTTC. Based on the CDR3 plus reference TRBV2 and TRBJ2-5, the full variable domain is EPEVTQTPSHQVTQMGQEVILRCVPISNHLYFYWYRQILGQKVEFLVSFYNNEISEKSEIFDDQFSVERPDGSNFTLKIRSTKLEDSAMYFCASREVQQMGTQYFGPGTRLLVL.

The chain is built from TRBV7-6 and TRBJ2-1; perhaps TRBD2 as D (7 bases). CDR3 length: 16 amino acids. Trimming took off 1 base at V and 8 bases at J, with 18 bases between the two ends. Germline lookup yields CDR1 SGHVS and CDR2 FNYEAQ. This CDR3 is CASSLDGGGTNDEQFF. The CDR3 nucleotides read TGTGCCAGCAGCTTAGATGGGGGGGGCACTAACGATGAGCAGTTCTTC.

The V call is TRBV15, the J call TRBJ1-2; TRBD1 might be the D (5 bases). Germline V gene sequence: CDR1 LNHNV, CDR2 YYDKDF (reference sequence). The CDR3 spans 13 residues. V was clipped by 3 bases and J by 4 bases, with 9 bases between them. The CDR3 bases are TGTGCCACCAGCAGGGAAACAGGCTATGGCTACACCTTC. Encoded protein: CATSRETGYGYTF. The complete variable domain, with remaining parts taken from reference TRBV15 and TRBJ1-2, reads DAMVIQNPRYQVTQFGKPVTLSCSQTLNHNVMYWYQQKSSQAPKLLFHYYDKDFNNEADTPDNFQSRRPNTSFCFLDIRSPGLGDTAMYLCATSRETGYGYTFGSGTRLTVV.

At least ten counts were recorded for this clonotype. CDR3 in amino acids: CASSFQGGEKLFF. The CDR3 DNA reads as TGCGCCAGCAGCTTCCAGGGAGGTGAAAAACTGTTTTTT. The chain is built from TRBV5-1 and TRBJ1-4; possibly TRBD1 for D (5 bases). Germline CDR1 is SGHRS and CDR2 is YFSETQ. The CDR3 sequence is 13 residues long. The ends were cut back, 2 bases at V and 7 bases at J, with 9 bases in the middle.

This clonotype showed up just a few times. This chain joins TRBV2 and TRBJ2-2; D gene ambiguous. Trimming stripped 6 bases from V and 1 base from J, with 15 bases between. CDR1 and CDR2 from the germline V gene are SNHLY and FYNNEI. This CDR3 is built from 16 residues. CDR3 loop: CASSVRTPWNTGELFF. The CDR3 DNA follows: TGTGCCAGCAGCGTCCGGACCCCCTGGAACACCGGGGAGCTGTTTTTT.

The chain carries TRBV5-1 and TRBJ2-3, with D perhaps TRBD2 (7 bases). The germline gives CDR1 SGHRS, CDR2 YFSETQ. This CDR3 has 18 amino acids. Trimming took 0 bases from V and 0 from J, leaving 17 bases between them. CDR3 bases: TGCGCCAGCAGCTTGGTGGTGGGGGGGCCCACTAGCACAGATACGCAGTATTTT. This codes for CASSLVVGGPTSTDTQYF.

This clonotype was observed a handful of times. The V and J genes are TRBV5-1 and TRBJ2-2; 7 nucleotides line up with TRBD1. This CDR3 is built from 16 residues. Germline CDR1 and CDR2: SGHRS and YFSETQ. J was trimmed by 3 bases and V by 4 bases; bases with no gene match: 9. The CDR3 nucleotides read TGCGCCAGCAGCCCTGACAGGGTTTGGGACACCGGGGAGCTGTTTTTT. Translation gives CASSPDRVWDTGELFF.

This chain uses TRBV7-2 with TRBJ2-1; no clear D gene. The length of the CDR3 is 16 residues. CDR1 SGHTA and CDR2 FQGNSA come from the germline V gene. With 1 base removed from V and 3 bases from J, the gap between germline ends came to 13 bases. This CDR3 is CASSLVYYTDYNEQFF. The CDR3 coding sequence is TGTGCCAGCAGCTTAGTCTACTACACGGACTACAATGAGCAGTTCTTC.

This rearrangement joins TRBV19 to TRBJ1-1; no firm D call. The CDR3 spans 14 residues. Germline V lookup: CDR1 LNHDA, CDR2 SQIVND (reference sequence). V lost 6 bases, J lost 1 base, and 12 bases lay in between. DNA for the CDR3: TGTGCCAGTAGCCCTTCGTCAGCGAACACTGAAGCTTTCTTT. It translates to CASSPSSANTEAFF.

The sample holds many counts of this clonotype. The chain combines TRBV5-4 with TRBJ2-7; 8 nucleotides match TRBD1. This CDR3 has 14 residues. With 4 bases clipped from V and 3 bases from J, the junction kept 6 bases outside the gene matches. Per the germline V gene, CDR1 is SGHNT and CDR2 is YYREEE (reference sequence). CDR3 sequence reads: CASSLRTGNYEQYF. Here the CDR3 DNA reads TGTGCCAGCAGCCTCCGGACAGGGAACTACGAGCAGTACTTC.

Only a few counts were recorded for this clonotype. J is TRBJ2-5 and V is TRBV7-9, with TRBD2 matching over 7 bases. CDR3 length: 15 amino acids. Germline values: CDR1 SEHNR, CDR2 FQNEAQ (reference sequence). V dropped 1 base and J dropped 1; count of bases not matched to a gene: 3. CDR3 sequence: CASSLGASGQETQYF. The CDR3 DNA sequence: TGTGCCAGCAGCTTAGGGGCTAGCGGCCAAGAGACCCAGTACTTC. Using reference TRBV7-9 and TRBJ2-5 for the parts outside the CDR3, the full variable domain is DTGVSQNPRHKITKRGQNVTFRCDPISEHNRLYWYRQTLGQGPEFLTYFQNEAQLEKSRLLSDRFSAERPKGSFSTLEIQRTEQGDSAMYLCASSLGASGQETQYFGPGTRLLVL.

V usage is TRBV9 and J usage is TRBJ1-1, with D possibly being TRBD1 (6 bases). CDR1 and CDR2 (germline): SGDLS, YYNGEE. CDR3 size: 12 residues. Trimming stripped 6 bases from V and 5 bases from J, with 11 bases between. The CDR3 sequence: CASNKGGTEAFF. CDR3 coding DNA: TGTGCCAGCAACAAAGGGGGGACTGAAGCTTTCTTT.

The gene calls are TRBV24-1 and TRBJ2-5, with 8 positions matching TRBD2. Looked up from germline, CDR1 is KGHDR and CDR2 is SFDVKD. J lost 5 bases, V lost 4 bases, and 11 bases had no gene match. The CDR3 is 16 residues long. The CDR3 is CATSDTFGGGGETQYF. CDR3 bases: TGTGCCACCAGTGACACCTTCGGGGGCGGGGGGGAGACCCAGTACTTC.

This rearrangement joins TRBV3-1 to TRBJ1-6; D gene unclear. Germline CDR1 is LGHDT and CDR2 is YNNKEL (reference sequence). V lost 6 bases to trimming and J lost 7 bases, with 16 bases between them. The CDR3 totals 15 residues. Here the CDR3 reads CASREEGKGNSPLHF. In DNA form, the CDR3 reads TGTGCCAGCAGGGAGGAGGGCAAGGGAAATTCACCCCTCCACTTT.